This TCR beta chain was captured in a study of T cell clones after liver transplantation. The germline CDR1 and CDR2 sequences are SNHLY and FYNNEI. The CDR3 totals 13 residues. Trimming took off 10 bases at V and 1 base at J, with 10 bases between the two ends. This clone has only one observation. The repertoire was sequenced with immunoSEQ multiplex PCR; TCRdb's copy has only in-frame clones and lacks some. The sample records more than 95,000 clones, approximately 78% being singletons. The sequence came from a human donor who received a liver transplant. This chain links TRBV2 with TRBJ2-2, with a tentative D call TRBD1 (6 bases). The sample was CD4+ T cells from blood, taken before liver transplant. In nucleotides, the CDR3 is TGTGCCACGACACAGGGGAACACCGGGGAGCTGTTTTTT. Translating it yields CATTQGNTGELFF.